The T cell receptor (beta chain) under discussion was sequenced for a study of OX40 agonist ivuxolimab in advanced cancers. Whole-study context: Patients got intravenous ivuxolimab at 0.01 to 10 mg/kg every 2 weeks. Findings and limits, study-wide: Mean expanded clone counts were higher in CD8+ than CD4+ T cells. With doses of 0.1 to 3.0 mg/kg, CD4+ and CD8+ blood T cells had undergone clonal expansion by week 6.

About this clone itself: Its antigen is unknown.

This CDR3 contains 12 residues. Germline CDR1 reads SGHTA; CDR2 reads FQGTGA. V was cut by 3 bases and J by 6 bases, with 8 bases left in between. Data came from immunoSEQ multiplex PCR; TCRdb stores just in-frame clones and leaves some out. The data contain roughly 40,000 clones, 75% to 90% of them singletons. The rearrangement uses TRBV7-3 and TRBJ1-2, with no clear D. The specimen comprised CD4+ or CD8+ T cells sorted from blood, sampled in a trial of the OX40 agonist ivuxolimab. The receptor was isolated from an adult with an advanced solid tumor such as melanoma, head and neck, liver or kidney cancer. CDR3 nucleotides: TGTGCCAGCAGCTTGGCCCCGGATGGCTACACCTTC. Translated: CASSLAPDGYTF.